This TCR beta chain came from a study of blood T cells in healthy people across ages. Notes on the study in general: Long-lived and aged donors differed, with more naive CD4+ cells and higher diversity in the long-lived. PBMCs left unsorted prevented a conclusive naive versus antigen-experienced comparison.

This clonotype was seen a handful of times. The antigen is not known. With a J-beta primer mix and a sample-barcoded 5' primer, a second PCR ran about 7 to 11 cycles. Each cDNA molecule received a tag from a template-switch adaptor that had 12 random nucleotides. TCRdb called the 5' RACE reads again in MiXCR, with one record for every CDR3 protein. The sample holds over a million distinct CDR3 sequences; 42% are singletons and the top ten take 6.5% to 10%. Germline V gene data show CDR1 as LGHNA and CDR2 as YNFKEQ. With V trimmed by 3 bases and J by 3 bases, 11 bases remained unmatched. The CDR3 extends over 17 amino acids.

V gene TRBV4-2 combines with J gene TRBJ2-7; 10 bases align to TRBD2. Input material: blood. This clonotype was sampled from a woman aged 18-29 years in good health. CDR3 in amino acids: CASSQHETSGLIYEQYF. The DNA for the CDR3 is TGTGCCAGCAGCCAGCACGAGACTAGCGGGCTTATCTACGAGCAGTACTTC.